A selection of T cell receptor beta chains follows, all from one sample in a study of blood T cell repertoires in COVID-19. Sequenced by immunoSEQ multiplex PCR; TCRdb stores in-frame clones only, minus some. This table has about 130,000 clones, just over 85% appearing once. Sequenced input: PBMCs or T cells enriched from blood (not recorded which). The receptors derive from a middle-aged man who had recovered from COVID-19. The CDR3 runs from the conserved cysteine through the conserved F or W. D genes are given only for firm matches. Some rows mark clone size as missing; the rest say once, few, many or name a class of expanded clone.

CDR3aa | CDR3nt | v_gene | d_gene | len | abundance | j_gene
CATSNRGPQPQHF | TGTGCCACCTCGAACAGGGGGCCCCAGCCCCAGCATTTT | TRBV19 | TRBD1 | 13 | - | TRBJ1-5
CASSLLTWAGGQNTQYF | TGTGCCAGCAGTTTACTGACCTGGGCGGGGGGGCAAAATACGCAGTATTTT | TRBV27 | TRBD2 | 17 | - | TRBJ2-3
CASSLEGVGVSYEQYF | TGCGCCAGCAGCCTGGAGGGGGTAGGCGTCTCCTACGAGCAGTACTTC | TRBV5-1 | - | 16 | - | TRBJ2-7
CSVGRGTGGTGELFF | TGCAGCGTTGGGCGGGGGACAGGGGGGACCGGGGAGCTGTTTTTT | TRBV29-1 | TRBD1 | 15 | - | TRBJ2-2
CASSLMDINYGYTF | TGCGCCAGCAGCTTGATGGACATAAACTATGGCTACACCTTC | TRBV5-1 | - | 14 | - | TRBJ1-2
CASRPAGQGAPYGYTF | TGTGCCAGCAGGCCGGCCGGACAGGGGGCACCCTATGGCTACACCTTC | TRBV5-6 | TRBD1 | 16 | - | TRBJ1-2
CAWRKGAYGYTF | TGTGCCTGGAGGAAGGGGGCCTATGGCTACACCTTC | TRBV30 | TRBD1 | 12 | - | TRBJ1-2
CASLQGASGYTF | TGTGCCAGCCTACAGGGGGCTAGTGGCTACACCTTC | TRBV2 | TRBD1 | 12 | - | TRBJ1-2
CAWTRGVGYGYTF | TGTGCCTGGACCCGGGGGGTTGGCTATGGCTACACCTTC | TRBV30 | - | 13 | - | TRBJ1-2
CASSLLRASGELFF | TGTGCCAGCAGTCTCCTGCGGGCGTCCGGGGAGCTGTTTTTT | TRBV2 | - | 14 | - | TRBJ2-2
CASNTGTLSEAFF | TGTGCCAGCAATACAGGGACACTCAGTGAAGCTTTCTTT | TRBV28 | - | 13 | - | TRBJ1-1
CASSLRGSTDGYTF | TGTGCCAGCAGCCTCAGGGGGTCGACGGACGGCTACACCTTC | TRBV11-1 | TRBD1 | 14 | - | TRBJ1-2
CATSRETGDGYEQYF | TGTGCCACCAGCAGAGAGACGGGAGACGGGTACGAGCAGTACTTC | TRBV15 | - | 15 | - | TRBJ2-7
CASSSRDRGNGYTF | TGTGCCAGCAGCAGTCGGGACAGGGGAAATGGCTACACCTTC | TRBV9 | TRBD1 | 14 | once | TRBJ1-2
CASSLGTGVGYGYTF | TGTGCCAGCAGCCTCGGGACGGGAGTAGGCTATGGCTACACCTTC | TRBV7-9 | - | 15 | - | TRBJ1-2
CASSSYRDGYTF | TGTGCCAGCAGTTCATACAGGGACGGCTACACCTTC | TRBV12-3/TRBV12-4 | - | 12 | once | TRBJ1-2
CASSLVSRDTEAFF | TGTGCCAGCAGCTTAGTTAGCAGGGACACTGAAGCTTTCTTT | TRBV7-2 | - | 14 | - | TRBJ1-1
CATRAAGAPGNTIYF | TGTGCCACCCGGGCAGCTGGGGCCCCTGGAAACACCATATATTTT | TRBV6-5 | - | 15 | - | TRBJ1-3
CSVHGSTDTQYF | TGCAGCGTCCACGGTAGCACAGATACGCAGTATTTT | TRBV29-1 | - | 12 | - | TRBJ2-3
CASGTDNSPLHF | TGTGCCAGCGGGACAGATAATTCACCCCTCCACTTT | TRBV28 | TRBD1 | 12 | - | TRBJ1-6